The next 6 T cell receptor beta chains were all read from a single sample in a study of Ad26.COV2.S vaccination and SARS-CoV-2 variants. Treatment given: roughly 19 received Ad26.COV2.S at low or high dose, single or two shots; roughly 5 received placebo; per-sample allocation not given. Following the first vaccine or placebo injection, samples were taken on day 63. Here immunoSEQ multiplex PCR was the method, and the copy in TCRdb shows in-frame clones only, minus some. Of about 350,000 clones in the sample, about 85% were seen once. The source was peripheral blood, collected in a trial of Ad26.COV2.S vaccine versus placebo. These receptors were obtained from a person aged 18 to 65 who received the Ad26.COV2.S COVID-19 vaccine or a placebo.

The chain recombines TRBV12-3 or TRBV12-4 with TRBJ2-3; a weak D match, TRBD2 (5 bases). CDR3 size: 13 residues. The V end lost 6 bases, the J end lost 6 bases, and 13 bases lay between the germline ends. Written as DNA, the CDR3 is TGTGCCAGCAGCTCCGGTCGAGGGGATACGCAGTATTTT. Translated, it gives CASSSGRGDTQYF.

Only one count was recorded for this clone. The chain links TRBV4-1 to TRBJ2-1; D remains ambiguous. The V end was cut by 4 bases, the J end by 0 bases, with 19 bases between. This CDR3 is 18 amino acids long. The germline V gene encodes CDR1 MGHRA and CDR2 YSYEKL. The CDR3 nucleotides are TGCGCCAGCAGCCTCCCCGCCCTCGTCTACAACTCCTACAATGAGCAGTTCTTC. Protein product: CASSLPALVYNSYNEQFF.

On this clone: The sample contains more than one DNA sequence encoding this CDR3. V usage is TRBV6-5 and J usage is TRBJ1-5; weak D call: TRBD1 (5 bases). The CDR3 spans 14 residues. Germline V CDR1 and CDR2: MNHEY, SVGAGI. The V end was cut by 2 bases, the J end by 7 bases, with 12 bases between. The CDR3 DNA sequence: TGTGCCAGCAGTTACGGGCAGGGTGGGCAGCCCCAGCATTTT. Its protein is CASSYGQGGQPQHF.

The V call is TRBV24-1, the J call TRBJ1-5, with TRBD1 matching 9 bases. The CDR3 covers 18 residues. V gave up 6 bases and J gave up 1 base; unmatched junction bases: 12. Germline V lookup: CDR1 KGHDR, CDR2 SFDVKD. The CDR3 protein is CATSSLRQGVRSNQPQHF. In DNA form, the CDR3 reads TGTGCCACCAGTTCCCTCCGACAGGGGGTGAGGAGCAATCAGCCCCAGCATTTT.

The chain couples TRBV30 to TRBJ2-5; 7 nucleotides line up with TRBD1. Germline values: CDR1 GTSNPN, CDR2 SVGIG (reference sequence). The CDR3 loop spans 15 amino acids. Trimming took 3 bases from V and 3 from J; bases not matched to a gene: 10. CDR3 in DNA: TGTGCCTGGAGCAACCACAGACAGGGTAAAGAGACCCAGTACTTC. The encoded protein is CAWSNHRQGKETQYF.

The gene calls are TRBV15 and TRBJ2-3; 9 nucleotides line up with TRBD2. CDR1 is LNHNV and CDR2 is YYDKDF in the germline V gene (reference sequence). The CDR3 covers 14 residues. J gave up 5 bases and V 4 bases, and 4 bases lay outside the gene matches. The DNA of the CDR3 is TGTGCCACCAGCATTAGCGGGGGTAGAGATACGCAGTATTTT. It yields the protein CATSISGGRDTQYF. Together with reference TRBV15 and TRBJ2-3, the CDR3 gives the full variable domain: DAMVIQNPRYQVTQFGKPVTLSCSQTLNHNVMYWYQQKSSQAPKLLFHYYDKDFNNEADTPDNFQSRRPNTSFCFLDIRSPGLGDTAMYLCATSISGGRDTQYFGPGTRLTVL.